These 18 T cell receptor beta chains came from one sample sequenced in a study of response to subunit inactivated influenza vaccine. Each CDR3 protein gets one entry after TCRdb re-called the RT-PCR reads with MiXCR. The table includes hundreds of thousands of distinct CDR3 sequences, 11% detected once. These sequences were also reported in another study, on T cells expressing NK-cell markers. In that study: It was by 5'RACE template switching with UMIs that TCR beta cDNA was made.

Specimen: PBMCs from blood, collected on the day of vaccination. All receptors derive from a man aged 45 to 65 who received an inactivated influenza vaccine.

CDR3 sequence: CASSPPQDEQFF. The CDR3 nucleotides read TGTGCCAGCAGCCCCCCCCAAGACGAGCAGTTCTTC. This chain uses TRBV7-2 with TRBJ2-1, with unresolved D. The CDR3 length is 12 residues. The germline V gene has CDR1 SGHTA and CDR2 FQGNSA. V was shortened by 5 bases and J by 10 bases, with 12 bases between the two germline ends.

The genes are TRBV18 and TRBJ2-7, with 9 nucleotides matching TRBD1. Germline-derived CDR1 and CDR2 are KGHSH and LQKENI. The CDR3 spans 17 residues. V was pared by 3 bases and J by 2 bases, with 11 bases of the junction left unmatched. Here the CDR3 DNA reads TGTGCCAGCTCACCGGGATTTCCTAGGGACAGGGCCTACGAGCAGTACTTC. Amino acids: CASSPGFPRDRAYEQYF. The full variable domain, in which reference TRBV18 and TRBJ2-7 provide the parts outside the CDR3, is NAGVMQNPRHLVRRRGQEARLRCSPMKGHSHVYWYRQLPEEGLKFMVYLQKENIIDESGMPKERFSAEFPKEGPSILRIQQVVRGDSAAYFCASSPGFPRDRAYEQYFGPGTRLTVT.

This clonotype came up a few times. This chain links TRBV28 with TRBJ1-5; the D gene is possibly TRBD1 (5 bases). Germline values: CDR1 MDHEN, CDR2 SYDVKM. Deletions cut 5 bases from V and 4 bases from J, with 18 bases between. The CDR3 sequence is 16 residues long. CDR3 sequence reads: CASSPRGRAANQPQHF. As DNA, the CDR3 is TGTGCCAGCAGTCCCCGTGGCAGGGCGGCTAATCAGCCCCAGCATTTT.

This clonotype was seen more than once but under ten times. The V and J genes are TRBV20-1 and TRBJ1-6, with TRBD1 matching over 10 bases. This CDR3 contains 14 residues. Germline V gene data show CDR1 as DFQATT and CDR2 as SNEGSKA (reference sequence). V was pared by 2 bases and J by 8 bases, with 3 bases of the junction left unmatched. The CDR3 is CSARRGQGHSPLHF. DNA of the CDR3: TGCAGTGCTAGAAGGGGACAGGGGCATTCACCCCTCCACTTT.

A few counts support this clonotype. The chain couples TRBV18 to TRBJ2-5; D is tentatively TRBD1 or TRBD2 (5 bases each). V lost 2 bases to trimming and J lost 4 bases, with 23 bases between them. The CDR3 has 18 residues. The germline gives CDR1 KGHSH, CDR2 LQKENI. CDR3 DNA sequence: TGTGCCAGCTCACCAAGGGGAATCGGACTTTATAAGGGAGAGACCCAGTACTTC. Encoded protein: CASSPRGIGLYKGETQYF.

This clonotype has a handful of counts. The chain couples TRBV29-1 to TRBJ1-1; D is perhaps TRBD1 (6 bases). The CDR3 consists of 13 residues. Trimming stripped 7 bases from V and 0 bases from J, with 12 bases between. The V gene's germline CDR1 is SQVTM and CDR2 ANQGSEA. In DNA, the CDR3 is TGCAGCGCCTGGACAGCCATGAACACTGAAGCTTTCTTT. Its translation: CSAWTAMNTEAFF. The variable domain in full, with the rest retrieved from reference TRBV29-1 and TRBJ1-1, is SAVISQKPSRDICQRGTSLTIQCQVDSQVTMMFWYRQQPGQSLTLIATANQGSEATYESGFVIDKFPISRPNLTFSTLTVSNMSPEDSSIYLCSAWTAMNTEAFFGQGTRLTVV.

This clonotype was seen only a few times. The CDR3 sequence: CASTPHRAEELFF. CDR3 nucleotide sequence: TGTGCCAGCACCCCACACAGGGCAGAGGAGCTGTTTTTT. The chain carries TRBV6-2 or TRBV6-3 and TRBJ2-2, with a tentative D call TRBD1 (6 bases). This CDR3 contains 13 residues. CDR1 MNHEY and CDR2 SVGEGT come from the germline V gene. V lost 7 bases and J lost 10, with 16 bases in between.

This clonotype occurred many times. The chain couples TRBV7-9 to TRBJ2-2; D might be TRBD1 or TRBD2, each matching 5 bases. CDR1 is SEHNR, CDR2 FQNEAQ, per germline (reference sequence). The CDR3 spans 15 residues. V was clipped by 3 bases and J by 5 bases, with 13 bases between them. The CDR3 loop is CASSFAGSWTGELFF. The CDR3, as DNA: TGTGCCAGCAGCTTCGCAGGGAGTTGGACCGGGGAGCTGTTTTTT.

The chain is built from TRBV3-1 and TRBJ2-3; no clear D gene. V was clipped by 1 base and J by 2 bases, with 10 bases between them. The CDR3 loop spans 15 amino acids. The germline gives CDR1 LGHDT, CDR2 YNNKEL (reference sequence). This CDR3 is CASSQAFGNTDTQYF. As DNA, the CDR3 is TGTGCCAGCAGCCAAGCGTTCGGAAACACAGATACGCAGTATTTT.

This clonotype showed up just a few times. The CDR3 protein is CASSQLGGQVETQYF. The CDR3 DNA follows: TGTGCCAGCAGCCAGCTGGGGGGGCAAGTAGAGACCCAGTACTTC. J is TRBJ2-5 and V is TRBV3-1; D might be TRBD2 (7 bases). The CDR3 spans 15 residues. Trimming shortened V by 3 bases and J by 4 bases, and 15 bases separated the two germline ends. Germline-derived CDR1 and CDR2 are LGHDT and YNNKEL (reference sequence).

A word on this clonotype: A much larger clone differs from this one at a single base, so this may be a read error. The CDR3 loop reads CSFESGTDLYEQYF. CDR3 sequence (DNA): TGCAGCTTTGAAAGCGGGACCGACCTCTACGAGCAGTACTTC. The rearrangement uses TRBV29-1 and TRBJ2-7, with 7 bases aligning to TRBD2. CDR1 and CDR2 (germline): SQVTM, ANQGSEA. The length of the CDR3 is 14 residues.

The chain joins TRBV6-2 or TRBV6-3 to TRBJ1-5, with 8 positions matching TRBD1. The V gene's germline CDR1 is MNHEY and CDR2 SVGEGT. This CDR3 comprises 15 residues. V was clipped by 5 bases and J by 6 bases; unmatched bases: 9. CDR3 in DNA: TGTGCCAGCAGTGACACAGGGGGTTCTACTCAGCCCCAGCATTTT. The encoded protein is CASSDTGGSTQPQHF.

This clonotype was counted between two and nine times. The chain combines TRBV12-3 or TRBV12-4 with TRBJ1-1; 9 bases are shared with TRBD1. With V trimmed by 4 bases and J by 10 bases, 7 bases remained unmatched. This CDR3 is 13 amino acids long. CDR3 sequence: CASSSNRGRGAFF. In DNA form, the CDR3 reads TGTGCCAGCAGTTCAAACAGGGGGCGGGGAGCTTTCTTT.

The J gene is TRBJ2-3, the V gene TRBV7-2, with TRBD2 matching 11 bases. The J segment lost 4 bases and the V segment lost 6 bases, leaving 9 bases of the junction unmatched. From germline, CDR1 is SGHTA and CDR2 FQGNSA. The CDR3 is 16 amino acids. Written as DNA, the CDR3 is TGTGCCAGCAGGGGGACTAGCGGTAAAGGAGCAGATACGCAGTATTTT. Translating gives CASRGTSGKGADTQYF.

This chain links TRBV12-5 with TRBJ2-5; 7 bases agree with TRBD1. Trimming cost V 6 bases and J 4 bases; bases outside gene matches: 5. The CDR3 totals 13 residues. Germline CDR1 is LGHNT and CDR2 is FRNRAP. The chain's CDR3 is CASGPQGVETQYF. In DNA form, the CDR3 reads TGTGCTAGTGGACCCCAGGGGGTAGAGACCCAGTACTTC.

The sample holds a few counts of this clonotype. V and J are TRBV20-1 and TRBJ2-1; D might be TRBD2 (7 bases). Trimming took 3 bases from V and 6 from J, leaving 12 bases between them. The CDR3 runs to 13 residues. CDR1 and CDR2 from the germline V gene are DFQATT and SNEGSKA (reference sequence). CDR3 DNA sequence: TGCAGTGCTAGCTGGGGGGGCCTCAATGAGCAGTTCTTC. This codes for CSASWGGLNEQFF.

The table lists this clonotype with a few counts. The chain carries TRBV5-1 and TRBJ2-7, with a weak D call TRBD2 (5 bases). The ends were cut back, 5 bases at V and 1 base at J, with 13 bases in the middle. The CDR3 extends over 14 amino acids. Germline CDR1 reads SGHRS; CDR2 reads YFSETQ. For the CDR3, the DNA is TGCGCCAGCAGGTACACGAGGGATTCCTACGAGCAGTACTTC. Its protein product is CASRYTRDSYEQYF.

The table lists this clonotype with a count of one. The chain has TRBV19 and TRBJ2-2; D ambiguous. The V and J ends lost 7 bases and 8 bases respectively, with 11 bases between them. Germline CDR1 is LNHDA and CDR2 is SQIVND (reference sequence). There are 12 residues in the CDR3. CDR3 sequence (DNA): TGTGCCAGTAACATTCGACCTGGGGAGCTGTTTTTT. Translated: CASNIRPGELFF.